A selection of T cell receptor beta chains follows, all from one sample in a study of T cell responses to AZD1222 COVID-19 vaccine. The method was immunoSEQ multiplex PCR; TCRdb's version includes in-frame clones alone and lacks a portion of them. Of over 100,000 clones in the sample, approximately 92% were seen once. Sequencing was performed on peripheral blood, taken on day 0 of AZD1222 vaccination. The receptors were gathered from an adult in good health. Each CDR3 is given with its conserved first and last residue. D genes are given only for firm matches. For some rows the clone size is stated as once, few or many, or as a class when expanded; others skip it.

>once|TRBJ1-1|TRBV7-9|-
TGTGCCAGCAGCTTCAGGGACACTGAAGCTTTCTTT
CASSFRDTEAFF
>-|TRBJ1-1|TRBV19|-
TGTGCCAGTAGTAATTTTGGGAGCACTGAAGCTTTCTTT
CASSNFGSTEAFF
>-|TRBJ2-2|TRBV11-3|TRBD1
TGTGCCAGCAGCTTGAAGACGGACAGGGGGAACACCGGGGAGCTGTTTTTT
CASSLKTDRGNTGELFF
>-|TRBJ2-7|TRBV11-2|-
TGTGCCAGCAGCTTAGGAGGGGGTGGCGAGCAGTACTTC
CASSLGGGGEQYF
>-|TRBJ2-1|TRBV12-5|-
TGTGCTAGTGGTTCCACAGAGGGCTTACTGGATGAGCAGTTCTTC
CASGSTEGLLDEQFF
>-|TRBJ1-1|TRBV13|-
TGTGCCAGCAGCTTACAGGAGCTTGAAGCTTTCTTT
CASSLQELEAFF
>-|TRBJ2-7|TRBV6-5|-
TGTGCCAGCAGTTACAGCCGGAACTCCTACGAGCAGTACTTC
CASSYSRNSYEQYF
>-|TRBJ2-7|TRBV7-9|-
TGTGCCAGCAGCTTTCCAGAAACCTACGAGCAGTACTTC
CASSFPETYEQYF
>-|TRBJ2-1|TRBV9|TRBD1
TGTGCCAGCAGCGTGAACCGGGACAGAGGTTACAATGAGCAGTTCTTC
CASSVNRDRGYNEQFF
>-|TRBJ1-2|TRBV11-1|TRBD1
TGTGCCAGCAGCTCAGGGGGGACGATCTATGGCTACACCTTC
CASSSGGTIYGYTF
>-|TRBJ1-2|TRBV4-3|TRBD1
TGCGCCAGCAGCCAAGATAATACAGGGGCTGACTATGGCTACACCTTC
CASSQDNTGADYGYTF
>-|TRBJ1-6|TRBV4-1|-
TGCGCCAGCAGCCAAATAATAGGCAATTCACCCCTCCACTTT
CASSQIIGNSPLHF
>-|TRBJ1-5|TRBV6-2/TRBV6-3|-
TGTGCCAGCAGTCCCCACCGCTCTCGGGCAGATAGCAATCAGCCCCAGCATTTT
CASSPHRSRADSNQPQHF
>-|TRBJ1-2|TRBV28|TRBD1
TGTGCCAGCAGTTTATTGTCAGGGGGCAGACATAACTATGGCTACACCTTC
CASSLLSGGRHNYGYTF
>once|TRBJ1-2|TRBV6-2/TRBV6-3|-
TGTGCCAGCAGTCTCCCGAGGGGAAATAACTATGGCTACACCTTC
CASSLPRGNNYGYTF
>-|TRBJ2-5|TRBV7-2|-
TGTGCCAGCAGCTTAGATAGGGGGGGAGAGACCCAGTACTTC
CASSLDRGGETQYF
>-|TRBJ1-2|TRBV7-5|-
TGTGTCAGACGGACCAGAGGACAGGCCAACCGATCCTGTGGCTACACCTTC
CVRRTRGQANRSCGYTF
>-|TRBJ2-7|TRBV28|-
TGTGCCAGCAGTTTTAGTTGGGGGAGTACGGCCTACGAGCAGTACTTC
CASSFSWGSTAYEQYF
>-|TRBJ2-5|TRBV3-1/TRBV3-2|-
TGTGCCAGCAGCCACTCCCAGGACGGGGAGACCCAGTACTTC
CASSHSQDGETQYF
>once|TRBJ1-2|TRBV6-5|-
TGTGCCAGCAGCCACGAGGCTAACTATGGCTACACCTTC
CASSHEANYGYTF
>-|TRBJ2-3|TRBV10-3|-
TGTGCCATCGAGGATCTAGCCCGGGATACGCAGTATTTT
CAIEDLARDTQYF
>-|TRBJ1-2|TRBV9|-
TGTGCCAGCAGCGACGGCCCCCGGCCAGGGGCGAACTATGGCTACACCTTC
CASSDGPRPGANYGYTF
>-|TRBJ1-2|TRBV19|-
TGTGCCAGTAGTATGGTTGGGCAGGGGAGCTATGGCTACACCTTC
CASSMVGQGSYGYTF
>-|TRBJ1-2|TRBV10-3|-
TGTGCCATCAGTGACTCAGGGCGCTCCCCTAACTATGGCTACACCTTC
CAISDSGRSPNYGYTF
>-|TRBJ1-2|TRBV30|TRBD1
TGTGCCTGGAGTTTATCGACAGGGTTTGGGTATGGCTACACCTTC
CAWSLSTGFGYGYTF
>-|TRBJ2-1|TRBV7-6|TRBD1
TGTGCCAGCAGCTCCGACAGGGCCTCCTACAATGAGCAGTTCTTC
CASSSDRASYNEQFF
>-|TRBJ1-2|TRBV11-2|-
TGTGCCAGCAGCTTAGACCGCAGCAGACGGGACGGTTATGGCTACACCTTC
CASSLDRSRRDGYGYTF
>-|TRBJ2-7|TRBV28|TRBD2
TGTGCCAGCAGTTTATGGAGTCTAGCGGGGGGGAACTCCTACGAGCAGTACTTC
CASSLWSLAGGNSYEQYF
>-|TRBJ1-1|TRBV7-9|-
TGTGCCAGCAGCTTAGAAGGCGGTCGAAGGAACACTGAAGCTTTCTTT
CASSLEGGRRNTEAFF
>few|TRBJ1-2|TRBV6-6|-
TGTGCCAGCAGTAGCTCCTCAAGGGGGGGCTACACCTTC
CASSSSSRGGYTF
>-|TRBJ1-2|TRBV7-2|TRBD1
TGTGCCAGCAGCACAAGACAGGGTGGCTACACCTTC
CASSTRQGGYTF
>-|TRBJ1-3|TRBV5-1|TRBD1
TGCGCCAGCAGCCAAGGGACAGCCGCGGACACCATATATTTT
CASSQGTAADTIYF